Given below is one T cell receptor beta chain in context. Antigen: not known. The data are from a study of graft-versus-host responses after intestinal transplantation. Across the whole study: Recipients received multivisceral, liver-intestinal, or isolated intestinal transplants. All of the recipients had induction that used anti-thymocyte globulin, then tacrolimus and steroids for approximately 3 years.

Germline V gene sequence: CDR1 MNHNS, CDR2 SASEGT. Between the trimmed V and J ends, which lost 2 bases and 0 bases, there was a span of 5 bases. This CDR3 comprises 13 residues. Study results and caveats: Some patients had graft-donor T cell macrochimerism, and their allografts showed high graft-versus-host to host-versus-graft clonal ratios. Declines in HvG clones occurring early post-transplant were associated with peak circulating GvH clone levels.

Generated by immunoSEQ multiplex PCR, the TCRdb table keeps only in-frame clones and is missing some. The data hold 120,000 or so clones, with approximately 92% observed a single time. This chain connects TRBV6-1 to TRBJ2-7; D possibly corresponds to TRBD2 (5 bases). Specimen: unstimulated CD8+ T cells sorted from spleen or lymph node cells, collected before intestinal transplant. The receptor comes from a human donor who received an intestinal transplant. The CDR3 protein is CASSERGSYEQYF. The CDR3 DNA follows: TGTGCCAGCAGTGAACGGGGCTCCTACGAGCAGTACTTC.